This T cell receptor (beta chain) was captured by sequencing in a study of T cell responses to AZD1222 COVID-19 vaccine listed by TCRdb under 2021. Study-wide context: AZD1222 recipients with second doses at about 4 weeks or about 12 weeks were pooled, because spike-specific TCR depth and breadth did not differ between schedules. TCR sequencing covered 230 to 250 trial participants: about 210 given two doses of AZD1222 and approximately 26 given two doses of MenACWY control vaccine. Enrollment into the trials was organized by age into subgroups of 18-55, 56-69 and 70-plus years, and those subgroups contained roughly 140, 27 and 60 TCR-sequenced participants, respectively.

The CDR3 regions of human TCRbeta chains were analyzed by immunosequencing. Under the source paper's analysis protocol: TCRs in the repertoires were matched against a reference library of SARS-CoV-2-specific TCRs that had been generated with the MIRA antigen-specificity platform. Breadth was defined as the fraction of unique TCRs that were SARS-CoV-2-associated. Depth was defined as the fraction of total T cells that were SARS-CoV-2-associated. Using the MIRA data, every spike-specific TCR was mapped to the spike region that the TCR reacted to and assigned to either a CD4 or a CD8 class. Log10-transformed breadth and depth values were compared by one-way ANOVA with Sidak's multiple comparisons tests. Drawn from immuneACCESS, this table holds only the in-frame rearrangements with V and J called that TCRdb kept. Clones are partly lost; checked studies trace under half to an unresolved V gene and leave the rest unexplained. V and J calls and clone size are those listed in that table; D and trimming were worked out from the DNA. Across this sample there are about 130,000 clones, with just over 90% seen only once. The leading ten clones occupy about 7.1% of the sample.

At the junction V is shortened by 0 bases and J by 5 bases, with 5 bases in between. The CDR3 starts with the cysteine, ends with the phenylalanine, and has 12 residues. Only the CDR3 DNA stays, 36 bases, in frame from base 1. Via the germline V gene, CDR1 is SGHRS and CDR2 YFSETQ. Regarding this clone: Its antigen has not been determined. No base quality information exists; no much larger clone differs at one position.

The time point tag for this specimen amounts to: baseline before first vaccination. Vaccinee samples were obtained from the UK trials COV001 and COV002, which included a single-blind randomized controlled phase 2/3 trial of AZD1222 (ChAdOx1 nCoV-19) in healthy adults. For TCRbeta chain sequencing, PBMC samples were collected from trial participants at day 0 and at day 28 after the second dose. The investigation overall reported the following: The 56-69-year group was small, and its depth increase did not reach significance, likely because of low power. Reportedly, almost half of the unique spike-specific TCRs recognized epitopes lying outside the regions that are mutated in the B.1.351 and B.1.1.7 variants. Conclusions about previously exposed vaccinees were limited because only six AZD1222 recipients were SARS-CoV-2 seropositive at baseline. Spike-specific TCR breadth and depth rose significantly after two AZD1222 doses compared with day 0 and with MenACWY recipients. No day 14 peak-response samples were available, so repertoires were characterized only after the peak T cell response. Participants were mostly white British, with more females than males. The authors suggested clonal diversity may have been underestimated. The vaccine-associated CD4 TCRs covered the entire spike protein, and the dominant responses fell in regions 160-218 and 743-854.

This chain is built from TRBV5-1 and TRBJ2-5; the D gene identity is not certain. The sequence was collected from an adult in good health. The sample in question was peripheral blood, obtained on day 0 of AZD1222 vaccination. CDR3 sequence: CASSLEMETQYF. The DNA is as follows: TGCGCCAGCAGCTTGGAGATGGAGACCCAGTACTTC.